These 14 T cell receptor beta chains were all obtained from the same sample, sequenced in a study of CD8 T cells in ankylosing spondylitis (dated by TCRdb to the late 2010s). The library was generated by 5' RACE. The sequencer listed for this sample is Illumina HiSeq 2500. TCRdb took the public reads, trimmed them with fastp at Q25, ran MiXCR for clone calling and kept in-frame beta chains. Records with the same CDR3 protein are collapsed into one entry carrying the most frequent genes and DNA. This sample gives under 200,000 distinct CDR3 sequences in total; around a tenth of them show up just once. The top ten constitute around 15% of the sample. The sample consisted of blood, either unsorted or a sorted T cell fraction (not recorded which). These TCRs come from a female donor with ankylosing spondylitis or in good health (not recorded which).

This clonotype was detected a few times. This chain uses TRBV12-3 or TRBV12-4 with TRBJ2-4; D is unclear. CDR3 length: 13 residues. Trimming shortened V by 7 bases and J by 2 bases, and 9 bases separated the two germline ends. CDR3 sequence reads: CASTLGSKNIQYF. The CDR3 nucleotides read TGTGCCAGCACCTTAGGGTCCAAAAACATTCAGTACTTC.

This sequence joins TRBV27 and TRBJ2-1; D perhaps matches TRBD2 (5 bases). V lost 3 bases to trimming and J lost 9 bases, with 12 bases between them. The CDR3 totals 13 residues. The germline V gene encodes CDR1 MNHEY and CDR2 SMNVEV (reference sequence). CDR3 in amino acids: CASSFGAAAEQFF. The CDR3 DNA sequence: TGTGCCAGCAGTTTCGGAGCGGCCGCTGAGCAGTTCTTC.

This clonotype was picked up many times. This chain links TRBV15 with TRBJ2-1; D may correspond to TRBD1 or TRBD2 (6 bases each). Trimming took off 0 bases at V and 9 bases at J, with 12 bases between the two ends. Germline V gene data show CDR1 as LNHNV and CDR2 as YYDKDF (reference sequence). The CDR3 is 14 residues long. CDR3 in amino acids: CATSRDRGAGEQFF. In DNA form, the CDR3 reads TGTGCCACCAGCAGAGATAGGGGGGCAGGTGAGCAGTTCTTC.

In nucleotides, the CDR3 is TGCGCCAGCAGCCAAGAAAGGGACAGCCCTTTGCGCGAGATTAATGAGCAGTTCTTC. Amino acids: CASSQERDSPLREINEQFF. J is TRBJ2-1 and V is TRBV4-3, with TRBD1 matching 7 bases. The CDR3 is made up of 19 amino acids. V shed 0 bases, J shed 7 bases, and the junction held 18 bases outside the gene matches. Germline CDR1 and CDR2: LGHNA and YSLEER.

This clonotype appeared a few times. The chain is built from TRBV29-1 and TRBJ2-1; 8 bases fit TRBD2. V lost 5 bases and J lost 7; bases outside the gene matches: 4. This CDR3 comprises 12 residues. CDR1 and CDR2 (germline): SQVTM, ANQGSEA. The CDR3 bases are TGCAGCGTTCAGACTAGCGTTAATGAGCAGTTCTTC. It is translated as CSVQTSVNEQFF.

V usage is TRBV12-3 or TRBV12-4 and J usage is TRBJ2-1; 16 nucleotides align to TRBD2. Trimming cost V 5 bases and J 0 bases; bases outside gene matches: 4. The CDR3 totals 18 residues. DNA for the CDR3: TGTGCCAGCAGTCCGGGACTAGCGGGAGGGTCCTCCTACAATGAGCAGTTCTTC. This sequence encodes CASSPGLAGGSSYNEQFF.

The sample holds a few counts of this clonotype. The chain employs TRBV18 and TRBJ1-2, with TRBD1 as a possible D gene (5 bases). Per the germline V gene, CDR1 is KGHSH and CDR2 is LQKENI. The CDR3 spans 14 residues. V was trimmed by 6 bases and J by 1 base, leaving 12 bases between them. In nucleotides, the CDR3 is TGTGCCAGCTCCAGCGGGACGGGTAACTATGGCTACACCTTC. The encoded protein is CASSSGTGNYGYTF.

This clonotype has a count of ten or more. The V gene is TRBV6-1, the J gene TRBJ2-1; TRBD2 aligns across 15 bases. This CDR3 spans 16 amino acids. V lost 6 bases to trimming and J lost 4 bases; unmatched junction nucleotides: 4. Looked up from germline, CDR1 is MNHNS and CDR2 is SASEGT. CDR3 sequence (DNA): TGTGCCAGCAGCCCGGGACTAGCGGGAGGTTACAATGAGCAGTTCTTC. This sequence encodes CASSPGLAGGYNEQFF.

This chain uses TRBV7-3 with TRBJ2-5; D remains ambiguous. V was pared by 2 bases and J by 3 bases, with 10 bases between. The CDR3 totals 14 residues. CDR1 and CDR2 from the germline V gene are SGHTA and FQGTGA. This CDR3 reads CASSLYGVEETQYF. The CDR3 DNA sequence: TGTGCCAGCAGCTTATATGGGGTGGAAGAGACCCAGTACTTC.

This clonotype was observed a few times. V gene TRBV5-1 combines with J gene TRBJ2-1; tentative D call: TRBD2 (6 bases). Germline CDR1 is SGHRS and CDR2 is YFSETQ. The germline V and J ends were trimmed by 4 bases and 2 bases, with 19 bases remaining between them. CDR3 length equals 17 residues. The CDR3, as DNA: TGCGCCAGCAGCGCTCCTGTAGGGAGGCGACCCTACAATGAGCAGTTCTTC. It yields the protein CASSAPVGRRPYNEQFF.

This clonotype was seen only a few times. The chain uses TRBV12-3 or TRBV12-4 and TRBJ2-2, with D unclear. This CDR3 spans 13 amino acids. Deletions cut 5 bases from V and 7 bases from J, with 11 bases between. DNA of the CDR3: TGTGCCAGCAGTCCAACGGCGCACGGGGAGCTGTTTTTT. Translation: CASSPTAHGELFF.

This clonotype was recorded at least ten times. The V call is TRBV10-3, the J call TRBJ2-1; D possibly uses TRBD1 or TRBD2 (5 bases each). Trimming cost V 3 bases and J 9 bases, with 12 bases left between them. CDR3 size: 13 residues. The germline CDR1 and CDR2 sequences are ENHRY and SYGVKD. CDR3 coding DNA: TGTGCCATCAGTGATCGGGACCCAGGTGAGCAGTTCTTC. As protein: CAISDRDPGEQFF.

This clonotype was detected a few times. Germline is not matched at one junction end, which may reflect a read error. The chain has TRBV7-7 and TRBJ2-1; D remains ambiguous. The germline gives CDR1 SSHAT, CDR2 FNYEAQ (reference sequence). The CDR3 consists of 13 residues. The CDR3, as DNA: TGTGCTAGCAGCCCAACCCTGGCCAATGAGCAGTTCTTC. This gives the protein CASSPTLANEQFF. Drawing the rest from reference TRBV7-7 and TRBJ2-1, the complete variable domain is GAGVSQSPRYKVTKRGQDVTLRCDPISSHATLYWYQQALGQGPEFLTYFNYEAQPDKSGLPSDRFSAERPEGSISTLTIQRTEQRDSAMYRCASSPTLANEQFFGPGTRLTVL.

Only a few counts were recorded for this clonotype. The chain employs TRBV5-1 and TRBJ2-2, with TRBD2 matching 12 bases. J gave up 6 bases and V 4 bases, and 7 bases lay outside the gene matches. The CDR3 has 16 residues. Germline lookup yields CDR1 SGHRS and CDR2 YFSETQ. CDR3 coding DNA: TGCGCCAGCAGCCCGAGACTAGCGGGAGCGGCCGGGGAGCTGTTTTTT. It specifies CASSPRLAGAAGELFF.